Below, 31 T cell receptor beta chains from the same sample are listed, as sequenced in a study of CD8+ T cells in alopecia areata. Sequencing relied on a cDNA template that was reverse transcribed from extracted RNA. The repertoire was sequenced with immunoSEQ multiplex PCR; TCRdb's copy has only in-frame clones and lacks some. The sample lists 200,000 to 300,000 clones, none appearing once, the ten largest making up roughly 1.2%. Pooled cells of cutaneous lymph node origin were sorted on CD4, CD8alpha, NKG2D, NKG2ACE and other markers. Sequenced input: CD4+ T cells sorted from a lymph node. The receptors were sampled from a C3H/HeJ mouse with alopecia areata. The strain bears MHC haplotype H2-k.

This clone was seen only a few times. Gene names and germline match the mouse. The CDR3 end falls 4 residues outside the read, so it is completed with the germline J gene. The rearrangement uses TRBV5 and TRBJ1-1, with D maybe TRBD1 (6 bases). The CDR3 runs 15 residues. V was pared by 4 bases and J by 3 bases, with 15 bases between. Germline V gene lookup returns CDR1 LGHNA and CDR2 YNLKQL (reference sequence). The CDR3: CASSPLTGKDTEVFF. The part of the CDR3 DNA that was read is TGTGCCAGCAGCCCCCTCACAGGGAAGGACACA.

Regarding this clone: Mouse gene names apply. The read gets to within 4 residues of the CDR3 end, and the germline J gene fills in the rest. This sequence joins TRBV13-3 and TRBJ2-2; 9 bases are a match to TRBD1. V lost 2 bases and J lost 4; bases outside the gene matches: 3. Germline V gene data show CDR1 as NNHDY and CDR2 as SYVADS. The CDR3 has 15 residues. Incomplete CDR3 DNA: TGTGCCAGCAGTGAGGGGACAGGGCCCACCGGG. It yields the protein CASSEGTGPTG. The whole CDR3 is CASSEGTGPTGQLYF.

This clone showed up just a few times. Gene names denote mouse genes. With the read ending 4 residues before the CDR3 end, the germline J gene is used to fill in that end. The rearrangement uses TRBV29 and TRBJ2-5; 9 bases match TRBD1. Looked up from germline, CDR1 is MSHET and CDR2 is SYDVDS. CDR3 length equals 15 residues. V trimming: 5 bases; J trimming: 2 bases; junction bases outside the gene matches: 5. CDR3 sequence reads: CASSTPQGAQDTQYF. Partial CDR3 DNA: TGTGCTAGCAGTACTCCACAGGGGGCCCAAGAC.

On this clone itself: Each gene name is a mouse one. The read falls 3 residues short of the CDR3 end, and the missing part is taken from the germline J gene. The chain has TRBV31 and TRBJ1-6, with D unresolved. TRBJ1-6 is an ORF, with its function uncertain. Germline V lookup: CDR1 GKSSPN, CDR2 SITVG. The CDR3 is made up of 13 amino acids. Trimming shortened V by 2 bases and J by 5 bases, and 7 bases separated the two germline ends. The sequenced part of the CDR3 DNA is TGTGCCTGGAGTAATACAGATAATTCGCCC. Translation: CAWSNTDNSP. The whole CDR3 protein reads CAWSNTDNSPLYF.

Only a few counts were recorded for this clone. The gene names here belong to mouse. The read falls 4 residues short of the CDR3 end, and the missing part is taken from the germline J gene. The rearrangement links TRBV13-1 to TRBJ2-2, with 8 bases aligning to TRBD1. This CDR3 region has 14 residues. V was pared by 5 bases and J by 0 bases, with 0 bases of the junction left unmatched. Germline-derived CDR1 and CDR2 are NSHNY and SYGAGN. The CDR3 DNA, read in part, is TGTGCCAGCAGCAGGGGGCCAAACACCGGG. Translating it yields CASSRGPNTG. The full CDR3 sequence reads CASSRGPNTGQLYF.

Note on this clone: Gene names and germline refer to mouse. The read finishes 4 residues shy of the CDR3 end, and the germline J gene is used to complete it. The genes are TRBV13-3 and TRBJ1-1, with 8 bases identical to TRBD1. This CDR3 spans 15 amino acids. V lost 3 bases and J lost 0; bases outside the gene matches: 4. CDR1 is NNHDY and CDR2 is SYVADS in the germline V gene. This CDR3 is CASSASRGQNTEVFF. CDR3 DNA (partial): TGTGCCAGCAGTGCCTCCAGGGGGCAGAACACA.

Of note for this clone: All gene names here are mouse names. The read finishes 4 residues shy of the CDR3 end, and the germline J gene is used to complete it. The rearrangement joins TRBV19 to TRBJ2-4, with TRBD2 matching over 8 bases. The germline gives CDR1 FNHDT, CDR2 SITEND (reference sequence). This CDR3 contains 15 residues. After removal of 4 bases from V and 0 bases from J, the junction contained 4 bases not matched to a gene. CDR3 amino acids: CASSPTGVSQNTLYF. The CDR3 DNA, read in part, is TGTGCCAGCAGTCCGACTGGGGTTAGTCAAAAC.

About this clone: Mouse gene names apply. The chain's CDR3 is CTCGLLYEQYF. The CDR3 DNA, read in part, is TGCACCTGCGGACTTCTCTAT. This chain connects TRBV1 to TRBJ2-7; TRBD2 is a possible D gene (5 bases). The read ends 4 residues early relative to the CDR3; the germline J gene fills the gap. Trimming shortened V by 8 bases and J by 3 bases, and 8 bases separated the two germline ends. Germline V CDR1 and CDR2: NSQYPW, LRSPGD (reference sequence). The CDR3 runs 11 residues.

This clone has at least ten counts. Genes and germline are mouse. From the germline J gene comes the end of the CDR3, since the read stops 4 residues before it. The gene calls are TRBV17 and TRBJ2-5, with 9 bases that match TRBD1. The CDR3 totals 14 residues. Germline CDR1 is MNHDT and CDR2 is YYDKIL. CDR3 DNA (partial): TGTGCTAGCAGTAGAGGACAGGGGGAAGAC. Translating it yields CASSRGQGED. The whole CDR3 sequence is CASSRGQGEDTQYF.

This clone was detected a few times. Gene names are mouse gene names. The read terminates 4 residues before the CDR3 end, so the remaining end is supplied by the germline J gene. This sample includes further DNA sequences coding for the same CDR3. The V gene is TRBV1, the J gene TRBJ2-1; TRBD1 is a possible D gene (5 bases). Trimming took off 0 bases at V and 2 bases at J, with 8 bases between the two ends. Germline V gives CDR1 NSQYPW, CDR2 LRSPGD (reference sequence). The CDR3 runs to 15 residues. The CDR3 loop reads CTCSAEQGDYAEQFF. The part of the CDR3 DNA that was read is TGCACCTGCAGTGCAGAGCAGGGAGACTATGCT.

This clone has a handful of counts. All gene names here are mouse names. The read ends 4 residues early relative to the CDR3; the germline J gene fills the gap. The genes are TRBV19 and TRBJ2-7; D remains ambiguous. Trimming took 4 bases from V and 2 from J, leaving 7 bases between them. This CDR3 region has 12 residues. Germline-derived CDR1 and CDR2 are FNHDT and SITEND (reference sequence). The CDR3 here is CASSSNTYEQYF. The part of the CDR3 DNA that was read is TGTGCCAGCAGTTCCAACACCTAT.

This clone was detected a few times. The genes and germline here are from mouse. The read gets to within 4 residues of the CDR3 end, and the germline J gene fills in the rest. The sample carries other DNA sequences with the same CDR3. The rearrangement uses TRBV13-1 and TRBJ2-7, with 7 bases fitting TRBD2. This CDR3 has 16 amino acids. The J segment lost 0 bases and the V segment lost 0 bases, leaving 6 bases of the junction unmatched. CDR1 and CDR2 from the germline V gene are NSHNY and SYGAGN. The CDR3 reads CASSDALWGSSYEQYF. Partial CDR3 DNA: TGTGCCAGCAGTGATGCCCTCTGGGGGAGCTCCTAT.

This clone was seen a few times. Genes and germline come from the mouse. The CDR3 extends 4 residues past the end of the read, so its final part is completed from the germline J gene. Additional DNA sequences in this sample encode the identical CDR3. The chain links TRBV5 to TRBJ2-5; TRBD2 agrees at 8 bases. The V gene's germline CDR1 is LGHNA and CDR2 YNLKQL (reference sequence). The CDR3 has 15 residues. V was pared by 1 base and J by 3 bases, with 3 bases of the junction left unmatched. CDR3 DNA (partial): TGTGCCAGCAGCCAAGGAGGGGGGGCGCAAGAC. Translating it yields CASSQGGGAQD. The CDR3 in its entirety is CASSQGGGAQDTQYF.

This clone was counted many times. Gene names and germline refer to mouse. The sequenced fragment ends 4 residues before the CDR3 boundary, so the rest is inferred from the germline J gene. Other DNA sequences in the sample encode the same CDR3. The chain carries TRBV5 and TRBJ2-3; 7 nucleotides match TRBD2. The CDR3 covers 15 residues. CDR1 and CDR2 (germline): LGHNA, YNLKQL (reference sequence). Losses at the gene ends were 1 base for V and 0 bases for J; bases not matched to a gene: 1. The CDR3 bases that were read are TGTGCCAGCAGCCAAGCTGGGGGTAGTGCAGAA. Its protein is CASSQAGGSAE. Given in full, the CDR3 is CASSQAGGSAETLYF.

This clone has a handful of counts. The genes and germline here are from mouse. Read sequence stops 3 residues before the CDR3 end, and the germline J gene provides the missing end. Different DNA sequences within this sample yield the same CDR3. This sequence joins TRBV1 and TRBJ1-6, with 10 bases fitting TRBD1. TRBJ1-6 belongs to the ORF category, with a function that is uncertain. This CDR3 spans 16 amino acids. Germline-derived CDR1 and CDR2 are NSQYPW and LRSPGD (reference sequence). V trimming: 1 base; J trimming: 5 bases; junction bases outside the gene matches: 2. CDR3 in amino acids: CTCSAGQGADNSPLYF. The CDR3 DNA, read in part, is TGCACCTGCAGTGCAGGACAGGGGGCTGATAATTCGCCC.

Notes on this clone: Here the gene names and germline are mouse. The CDR3 DNA, read in part, is TGCACCTGCAGTGCACCTCGGGACAGGGATCAAAAC. Protein: CTCSAPRDRDQN. The whole CDR3 region reads CTCSAPRDRDQNTLYF. The chain links TRBV1 to TRBJ2-4; TRBD1 agrees at 9 bases. The observed sequence ends 4 residues before the CDR3 terminus, with the missing tail filled in from the germline J gene. V dropped 2 bases and J dropped 2; count of bases not matched to a gene: 5. Germline values: CDR1 NSQYPW, CDR2 LRSPGD (reference sequence). This CDR3 contains 16 residues.

This clone was detected only a few times. Mouse gene names apply. The read halts 4 residues ahead of the CDR3 end, with the missing end drawn from the germline J gene. V usage is TRBV29 and J usage is TRBJ1-2, with 11 bases identical to TRBD1. V was pared by 7 bases and J by 3 bases, with 4 bases of the junction left unmatched. This CDR3 has 14 residues. Germline CDR1 is MSHET and CDR2 is SYDVDS. CDR3 DNA, as far as it was read: TGTGCTAGCACCCGGACAGGGGGCGACTCC. Translated, it gives CASTRTGGDS. The whole CDR3 sequence reads CASTRTGGDSDYTF.

This clone came up a few times. Mouse gene names and germline throughout. The read terminates 4 residues ahead of where the CDR3 ends, so the germline J gene completes it. The rearrangement uses TRBV13-3 and TRBJ2-5; TRBD2 matches at 7 bases. The germline V gene encodes CDR1 NNHDY and CDR2 SYVADS. The ends lost 2 bases at V and 1 base at J; junction bases unmatched: 4. The CDR3 sequence is 15 residues long. The DNA read from the CDR3 is TGTGCCAGCAGTGAGAGTGGGGGGTACCAAGAC. Translating it yields CASSESGGYQD. The complete CDR3 sequence is CASSESGGYQDTQYF.

With regard to this clone: Gene names denote mouse genes. The DNA ends 4 residues before the CDR3 does, and the rest of the CDR3 is filled in from the germline J gene. The chain combines TRBV31 with TRBJ2-4, with 9 bases lining up with TRBD1. The CDR3 spans 14 residues. Germline assignment: CDR1 GKSSPN and CDR2 SITVG. This CDR3 reads CAWSRTTGGNTLYF. The CDR3 bases that were read are TGTGCCTGGAGTCGCACGACAGGGGGAAAC.

This clone was picked up a small number of times. Here the gene names and germline are mouse. The DNA ends 3 residues before the CDR3 does, and the rest of the CDR3 is filled in from the germline J gene. This chain uses TRBV31 with TRBJ1-6; 7 positions match TRBD1. TRBJ1-6 is classed as an ORF, of uncertain function. V trimming: 1 base; J trimming: 4 bases; junction bases outside the gene matches: 7. This CDR3 region has 16 residues. Germline loops: CDR1 GKSSPN, CDR2 SITVG. CDR3 residues: CAWSPGTASYNSPLYF. The covered CDR3 bases are TGTGCCTGGAGTCCCGGGACAGCGTCTTATAATTCGCCC.

In the case of this clone: All gene names here are mouse names. The read terminates 4 residues ahead of where the CDR3 ends, so the germline J gene completes it. This chain joins TRBV13-3 and TRBJ2-3; maybe TRBD1 (7 bases). The germline V gene has CDR1 NNHDY and CDR2 SYVADS. The CDR3 extends over 14 amino acids. Trimming stripped 6 bases from V and 3 bases from J, with 14 bases between. Incomplete CDR3 DNA: TGTGCCAGCAAGAGGGGGCGCTGGGCAGAA. The encoded protein is CASKRGRWAE. The whole CDR3 protein is CASKRGRWAETLYF.

About this clone itself: Gene names and germline match the mouse. The CDR3 end lies 4 residues beyond the end of the read and is filled in from the germline J gene. Other DNA sequences of this sample code for an identical CDR3. The rearrangement uses TRBV31 and TRBJ2-5, with 7 bases matching TRBD1. Germline V gives CDR1 GKSSPN, CDR2 SITVG. CDR3 length: 13 amino acids. The sequenced part of the CDR3 DNA is TGTGCCTGGAGTCTAAACAGGGGCGAC. This encodes CAWSLNRGD. The whole CDR3 sequence is CAWSLNRGDTQYF.

This clone occurred a few times. Gene names follow the mouse nomenclature. The missing CDR3 end, 4 residues past where the read stops, is filled in from the germline J gene. The chain combines TRBV19 with TRBJ2-3, with 13 bases that match TRBD2. Germline V CDR1 and CDR2: FNHDT, SITEND (reference sequence). With 5 bases clipped from V and 0 bases from J, the junction kept 3 bases outside the gene matches. This CDR3 spans 16 amino acids. The CDR3 is CASRGLGGFSAETLYF. The sequenced part of the CDR3 DNA is TGTGCCAGCAGGGGACTGGGGGGGTTTAGTGCAGAA.

Remarks on this clone: Gene labels here are mouse ones. The read ends 4 residues before the CDR3 terminus; that terminus is restored from the germline J gene. The chain employs TRBV17 and TRBJ2-2; 13 nucleotides line up with TRBD2. There are 16 residues in the CDR3. Germline values: CDR1 MNHDT, CDR2 YYDKIL. The J segment lost 4 bases and the V segment lost 4 bases, leaving 3 bases of the junction unmatched. The DNA read from the CDR3 is TGTGCTAGCAGTAAGGACTGGGGGGGCGTCACCGGG. Its translation: CASSKDWGGVTG. The whole CDR3 sequence reads CASSKDWGGVTGQLYF. The full variable domain, completed using reference TRBV17 and TRBJ2-2, is DTTVKQNPRYKLARVGKPVNLICSQTMNHDTMYWYQKKPNQAPKLLLFYYDKILNREADTFEKFQSSRPNNSFCSLYIGSAGLEYSAMYLCASSKDWGGVTGQLYFGEGSKLTVL.

With regard to this clone: Germline and genes here are mouse. The sequence runs out 4 residues before the end of the CDR3; the remainder is reconstructed from the germline J gene. Other DNA sequences in the sample encode the same CDR3. The chain has TRBV13-1 and TRBJ2-3, with 7 bases matching TRBD1. J gave up 3 bases and V 2 bases, and 0 bases lay outside the gene matches. Germline CDR1 NSHNY, CDR2 SYGAGN. This CDR3 has 13 residues. The chain's CDR3 is CASSETGAETLYF. CDR3 DNA, as far as it was read: TGTGCCAGCAGTGAGACAGGGGCAGAA.

This clone was seen a handful of times. Mouse gene names apply. The read terminates 4 residues before the CDR3 end, so the remaining end is supplied by the germline J gene. The rearrangement uses TRBV1 and TRBJ1-2; 7 nucleotides line up with TRBD1. CDR3 length: 15 residues. Germline assignment: CDR1 NSQYPW and CDR2 LRSPGD (reference sequence). The CDR3 region is CTCSADQGEGSDYTF. The DNA read from the CDR3 is TGCACCTGCAGTGCAGATCAGGGGGAGGGGTCC.

This clone was counted only a few times. Genes and germline are mouse. The read is 4 residues too short to cover the CDR3 end, so that end is filled in from the germline J gene. Different DNA sequences within this sample yield the same CDR3. The J gene is TRBJ2-1, the V gene TRBV17; 7 bases are a match to TRBD1. Looked up from germline, CDR1 is MNHDT and CDR2 is YYDKIL. V shed 0 bases and J 4 bases; nucleotides not matched to a gene: 3. There are 15 residues in the CDR3. The DNA read from the CDR3 is TGTGCTAGCAGTAGAGATAGGGACAGATATGCT. As protein: CASSRDRDRYA. The CDR3, in full, reads CASSRDRDRYAEQFF.

On this clone itself: Genes here carry mouse names. The read terminates 4 residues ahead of where the CDR3 ends, so the germline J gene completes it. V usage is TRBV13-1 and J usage is TRBJ2-4; weak D call: TRBD1 (5 bases). V lost 0 bases and J lost 0, with 11 bases in between. Germline CDR1 NSHNY, CDR2 SYGAGN. The CDR3 covers 16 residues. CDR3 bases read: TGTGCCAGCAGTGATGCCCGGACACCTAGTCAAAAC. It codes for CASSDARTPSQN. The entire CDR3 is CASSDARTPSQNTLYF.

As to this clone: Genes here carry mouse names. The CDR3: CASSEGQGNTGQLYF. The part of the CDR3 DNA that was read is TGTGCCAGCAGTGAAGGACAGGGGAACACCGGG. V and J are TRBV13-3 and TRBJ2-2, with TRBD1 matching over 9 bases. The read gets to within 4 residues of the CDR3 end, and the germline J gene fills in the rest. Germline V lookup: CDR1 NNHDY, CDR2 SYVADS. The CDR3 has 15 residues. V lost 2 bases and J lost 2; bases outside the gene matches: 1.

In its sample, this clone was seen a few times. Gene labels here are mouse ones. At the DNA level, this CDR3 is encoded by other sequences in the same sample as well. CDR3 bases read: TGTGCCTGGAGTCTCCTGGGGGCGAGTGCAGAA. It translates to CAWSLLGASAE. The complete CDR3 reads CAWSLLGASAETLYF. The gene calls are TRBV31 and TRBJ2-3, with D maybe TRBD2 (7 bases). The CDR3 end lies 4 residues beyond the end of the read and is filled in from the germline J gene. Trimming took 0 bases from V and 0 from J, leaving 10 bases between them. The CDR3 loop spans 15 amino acids. Germline V gene lookup returns CDR1 GKSSPN and CDR2 SITVG.

Regarding this clone: Mouse germline and gene names are used. Read data end 3 residues before the CDR3 end; the end is taken from the germline J gene. This rearrangement joins TRBV4 to TRBJ1-6; D is perhaps TRBD1 (6 bases). TRBJ1-6 is an ORF for which the function is uncertain. The CDR3 covers 14 residues. CDR1 and CDR2 from the germline V gene are LGHDT and YNNKQL (reference sequence). V was cut by 3 bases and J by 5 bases, with 8 bases left in between. The CDR3 bases that were read are TGTGCCAGCAGCTACAGGGGAGATAATTCGCCC. This codes for CASSYRGDNSP. The entire CDR3 protein reads CASSYRGDNSPLYF.